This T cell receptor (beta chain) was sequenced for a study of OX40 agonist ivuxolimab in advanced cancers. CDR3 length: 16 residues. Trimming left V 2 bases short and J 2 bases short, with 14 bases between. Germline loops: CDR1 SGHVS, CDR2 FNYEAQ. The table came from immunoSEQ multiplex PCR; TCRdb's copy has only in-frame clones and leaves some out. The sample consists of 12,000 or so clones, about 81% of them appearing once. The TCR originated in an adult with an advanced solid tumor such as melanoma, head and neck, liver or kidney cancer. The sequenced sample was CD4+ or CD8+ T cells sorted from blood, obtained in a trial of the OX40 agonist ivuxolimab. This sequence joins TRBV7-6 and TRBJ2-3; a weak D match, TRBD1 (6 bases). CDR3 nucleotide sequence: TGTGCCAGCAGCTTAAGGGCAGGGGTGATCACAGATACGCAGTATTTT. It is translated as CASSLRAGVITDTQYF.